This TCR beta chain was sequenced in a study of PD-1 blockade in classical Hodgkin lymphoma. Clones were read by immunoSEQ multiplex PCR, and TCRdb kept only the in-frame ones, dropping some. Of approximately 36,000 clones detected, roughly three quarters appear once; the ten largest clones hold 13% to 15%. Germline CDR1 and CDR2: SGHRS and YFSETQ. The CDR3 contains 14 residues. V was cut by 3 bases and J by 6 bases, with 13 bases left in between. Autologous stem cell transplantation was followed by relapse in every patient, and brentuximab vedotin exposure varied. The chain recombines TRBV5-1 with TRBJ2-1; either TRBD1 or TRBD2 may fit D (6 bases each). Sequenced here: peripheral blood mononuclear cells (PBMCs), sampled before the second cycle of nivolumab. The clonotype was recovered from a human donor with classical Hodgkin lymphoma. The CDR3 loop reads CASSSGAGSNEQFF. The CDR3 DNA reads TGCGCCAGCAGCTCGGGGGCAGGGTCCAATGAGCAGTTCTTC.